This entry describes one T cell receptor (beta chain). Sequencing was performed with immunoSEQ multiplex PCR; in TCRdb, only in-frame clones are kept and a portion is missing. This table has roughly 79,000 clones, 80% to 90% appearing once. This CDR3 is 15 amino acids long. J lost 6 bases, V lost 3 bases, and 9 bases had no gene match. This record comes from a study of blood T cell repertoires in COVID-19. Study-wide background: Both acute and convalescent COVID-19 samples were obtained from the United States, Italy and Spain. Sources were T cells, B-cell-depleted T cells, or PBMCs; the material itself was cDNA or gDNA.

This sequence originates from a man aged 45-60 years with active COVID-19. The rearrangement links TRBV5-7 to TRBJ2-7; 10 positions agree with TRBD1. TRBV5-7 is placed among ORFs of uncertain function. The specimen was peripheral blood. The CDR3 region is CASSSHRDRGREQYF. The DNA of the CDR3 is TGTGCCAGCAGCTCGCACCGTGACAGGGGGCGCGAGCAGTACTTC.